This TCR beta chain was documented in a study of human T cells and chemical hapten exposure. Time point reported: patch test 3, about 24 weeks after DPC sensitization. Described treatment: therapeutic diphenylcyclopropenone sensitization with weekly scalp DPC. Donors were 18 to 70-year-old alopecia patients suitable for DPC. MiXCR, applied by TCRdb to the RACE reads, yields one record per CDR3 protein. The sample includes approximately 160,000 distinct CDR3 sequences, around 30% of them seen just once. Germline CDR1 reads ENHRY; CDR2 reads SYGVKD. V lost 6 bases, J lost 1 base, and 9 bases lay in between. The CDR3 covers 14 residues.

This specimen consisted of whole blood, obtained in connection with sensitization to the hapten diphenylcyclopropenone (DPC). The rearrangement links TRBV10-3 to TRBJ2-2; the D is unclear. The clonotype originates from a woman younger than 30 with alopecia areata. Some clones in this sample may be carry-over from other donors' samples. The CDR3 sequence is CAISRHGNTGELFF. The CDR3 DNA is TGTGCCATCAGCAGACACGGGAACACCGGGGAGCTGTTTTTT.